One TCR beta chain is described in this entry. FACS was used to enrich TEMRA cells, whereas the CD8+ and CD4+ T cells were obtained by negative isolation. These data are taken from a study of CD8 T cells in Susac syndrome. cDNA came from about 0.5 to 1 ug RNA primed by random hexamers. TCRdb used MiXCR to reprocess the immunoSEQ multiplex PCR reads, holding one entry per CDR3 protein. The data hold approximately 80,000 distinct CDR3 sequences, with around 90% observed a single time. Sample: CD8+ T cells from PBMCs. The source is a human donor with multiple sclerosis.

This CDR3 is CASSLSSPRGGNEQFF. CDR3 DNA sequence: TGTGCCAGCAGCCTCTCGAGCCCGCGAGGTGGCAATGAGCAGTTCTTC. V is TRBV7-2 and J is TRBJ2-1; D call uncertain. Germline V lookup: CDR1 SGHTA, CDR2 FQGNSA. The CDR3 extends over 16 amino acids. The V gene lost 5 bases and the J gene lost 6 bases, with 20 bases spanning the gap.